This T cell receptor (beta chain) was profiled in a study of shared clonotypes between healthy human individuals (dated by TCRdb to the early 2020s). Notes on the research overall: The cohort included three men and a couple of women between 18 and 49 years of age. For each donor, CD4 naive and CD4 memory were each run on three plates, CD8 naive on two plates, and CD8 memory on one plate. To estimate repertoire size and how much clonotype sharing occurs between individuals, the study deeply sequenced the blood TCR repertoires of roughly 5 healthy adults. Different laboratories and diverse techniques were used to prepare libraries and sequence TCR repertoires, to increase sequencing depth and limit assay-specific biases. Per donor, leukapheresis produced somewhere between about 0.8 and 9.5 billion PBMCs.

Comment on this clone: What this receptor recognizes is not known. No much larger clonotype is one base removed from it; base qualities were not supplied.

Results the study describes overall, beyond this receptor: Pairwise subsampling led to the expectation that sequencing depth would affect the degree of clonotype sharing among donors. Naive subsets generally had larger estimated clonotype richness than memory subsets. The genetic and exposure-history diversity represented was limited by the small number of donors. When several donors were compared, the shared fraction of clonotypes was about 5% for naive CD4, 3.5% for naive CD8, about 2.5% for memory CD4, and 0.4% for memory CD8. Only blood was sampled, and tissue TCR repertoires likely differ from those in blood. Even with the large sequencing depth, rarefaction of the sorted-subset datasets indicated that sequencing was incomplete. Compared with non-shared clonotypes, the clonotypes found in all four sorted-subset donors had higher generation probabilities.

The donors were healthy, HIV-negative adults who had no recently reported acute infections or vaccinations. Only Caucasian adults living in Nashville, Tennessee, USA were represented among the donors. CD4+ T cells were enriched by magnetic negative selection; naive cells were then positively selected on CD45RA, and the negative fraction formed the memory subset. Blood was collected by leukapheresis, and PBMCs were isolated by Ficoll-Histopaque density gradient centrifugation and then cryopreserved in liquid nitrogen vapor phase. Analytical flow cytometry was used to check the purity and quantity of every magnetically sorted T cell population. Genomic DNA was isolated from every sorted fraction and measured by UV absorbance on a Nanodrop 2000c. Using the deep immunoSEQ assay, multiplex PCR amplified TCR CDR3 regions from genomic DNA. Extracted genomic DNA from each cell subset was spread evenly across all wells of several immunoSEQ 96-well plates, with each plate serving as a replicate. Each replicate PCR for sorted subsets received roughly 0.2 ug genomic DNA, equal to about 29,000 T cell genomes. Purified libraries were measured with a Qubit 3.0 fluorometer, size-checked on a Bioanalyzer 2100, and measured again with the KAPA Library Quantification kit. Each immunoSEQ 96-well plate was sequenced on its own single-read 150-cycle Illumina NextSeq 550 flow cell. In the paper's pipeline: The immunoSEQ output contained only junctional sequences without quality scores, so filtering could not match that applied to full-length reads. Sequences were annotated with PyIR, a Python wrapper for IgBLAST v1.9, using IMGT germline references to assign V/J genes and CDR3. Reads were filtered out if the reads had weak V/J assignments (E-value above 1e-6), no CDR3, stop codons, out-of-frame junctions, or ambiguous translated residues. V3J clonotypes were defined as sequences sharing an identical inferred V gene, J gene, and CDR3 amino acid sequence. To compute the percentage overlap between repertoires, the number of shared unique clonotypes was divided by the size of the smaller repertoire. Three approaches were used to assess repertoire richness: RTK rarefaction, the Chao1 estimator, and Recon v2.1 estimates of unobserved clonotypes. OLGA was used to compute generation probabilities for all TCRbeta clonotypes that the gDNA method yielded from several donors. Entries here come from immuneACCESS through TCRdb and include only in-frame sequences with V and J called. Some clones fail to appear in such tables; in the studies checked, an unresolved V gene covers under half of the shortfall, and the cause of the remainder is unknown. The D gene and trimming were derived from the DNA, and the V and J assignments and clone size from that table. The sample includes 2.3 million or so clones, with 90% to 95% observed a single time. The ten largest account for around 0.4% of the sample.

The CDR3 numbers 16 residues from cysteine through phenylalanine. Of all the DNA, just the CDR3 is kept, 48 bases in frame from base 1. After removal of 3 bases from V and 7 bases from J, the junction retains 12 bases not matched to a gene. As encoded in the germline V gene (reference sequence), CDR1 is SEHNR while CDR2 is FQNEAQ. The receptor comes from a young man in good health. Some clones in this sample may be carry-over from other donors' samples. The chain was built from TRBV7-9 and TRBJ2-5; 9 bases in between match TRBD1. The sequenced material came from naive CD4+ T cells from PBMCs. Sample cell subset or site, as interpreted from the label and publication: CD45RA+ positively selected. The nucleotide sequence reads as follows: TGTGCCAGCAGCTTGGACCCGGGACAGGGAGTGGGGACCCAGTACTTC. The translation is CASSLDPGQGVGTQYF.